Each of the 8 T cell receptor beta chains below was sequenced from the same sample in a study of cytomegalovirus exposure and HLA in healthy donors. With 60 Vbeta and 13 Jbeta primers, the PCR was carried out. The assay was immunoSEQ multiplex PCR, and TCRdb's table has in-frame clones only and misses some. Seen here are about 130,000 clones, more than 70% observed once, and the top ten hold roughly 2%. The source material was PBMCs. These TCRs come from a man aged 25 to 45 in good health and CMV-seronegative.

V and J are TRBV2 and TRBJ2-7, with 10 bases matching TRBD2. The V gene's germline CDR1 is SNHLY and CDR2 FYNNEI. The CDR3 has 15 amino acids. With V trimmed by 7 bases and J by 3 bases, 9 bases remained unmatched. CDR3 amino acids: CASKIGTSDHYEQYF. In DNA form, the CDR3 reads TGTGCCAGCAAAATCGGGACTAGCGACCACTACGAGCAGTACTTC. Supplemented by reference TRBV2 and TRBJ2-7, the full variable domain reads EPEVTQTPSHQVTQMGQEVILRCVPISNHLYFYWYRQILGQKVEFLVSFYNNEISEKSEIFDDQFSVERPDGSNFTLKIRSTKLEDSAMYFCASKIGTSDHYEQYFGPGTRLTVT.

The chain is built from TRBV28 and TRBJ2-7, with 8 bases fitting TRBD2. The germline CDR1 and CDR2 sequences are MDHEN and SYDVKM. Germline trimming cut 4 bases from V and 2 bases from J; bases unmatched to any gene: 4. CDR3 size: 14 residues. The CDR3 DNA reads as TGTGCCAGCAGTTCAGGAGCGGGAGCCTACGAGCAGTACTTC. As protein: CASSSGAGAYEQYF.

The rearrangement joins TRBV6-6 to TRBJ1-4, with D unresolved. This CDR3 spans 13 amino acids. CDR1 is MNHNY and CDR2 is SVGAGI in the germline V gene (reference sequence). V was clipped by 4 bases and J by 8 bases, with 11 bases between them. This CDR3 is CASSLWKEEKLFF. CDR3 coding DNA: TGTGCCAGCAGTTTGTGGAAGGAGGAAAAACTGTTTTTT.

The chain carries TRBV5-1 and TRBJ1-1; D possibly corresponds to TRBD1 (5 bases). Germline V gives CDR1 SGHRS, CDR2 YFSETQ. This CDR3 contains 15 residues. V gave up 0 bases and J gave up 6 bases, with 15 bases separating them. Here the CDR3 DNA reads TGCGCCAGCAGCTTGGTACCCAGGGCGGACGCTGAAGCTTTCTTT. This codes for CASSLVPRADAEAFF. The complete variable domain, with remaining parts taken from reference TRBV5-1 and TRBJ1-1, reads KAGVTQTPRYLIKTRGQQVTLSCSPISGHRSVSWYQQTPGQGLQFLFEYFSETQRNKGNFPGRFSGRQFSNSRSEMNVSTLELGDSALYLCASSLVPRADAEAFFGQGTRLTVV.

The rearrangement uses TRBV28 and TRBJ1-2, with D possibly matching TRBD1 (5 bases). The CDR3 contains 14 residues. Trimming took 4 bases from V and 1 from J, leaving 10 bases between them. From germline, CDR1 is MDHEN and CDR2 SYDVKM. CDR3 DNA sequence: TGTGCCAGCAGTTCATCAGGGCTTAACTATGGCTACACCTTC. Protein product: CASSSSGLNYGYTF.

The sample holds one count of this clone. The chain carries TRBV19 and TRBJ2-1, with D perhaps TRBD2 (6 bases). The germline V gene has CDR1 LNHDA and CDR2 SQIVND (reference sequence). This CDR3 spans 15 amino acids. V was shortened by 6 bases and J by 5 bases, with 17 bases between the two germline ends. In DNA, the CDR3 is TGTGCCAGTAGCGGCTCTGCTAGCGCAAACAATGAGCAGTTCTTC. This gives the protein CASSGSASANNEQFF.

V gene TRBV6-5 combines with J gene TRBJ1-5; D is undetermined. Per germline, CDR1 MNHEY and CDR2 SVGAGI. This CDR3 spans 13 amino acids. The ends were cut back, 8 bases at V and 9 bases at J, with 17 bases in the middle. The CDR3 reads CASSTGLGRPQHF. As DNA, the CDR3 is TGTGCCAGCTCGACCGGCCTTGGGAGGCCCCAGCATTTT.

The chain uses TRBV5-6 and TRBJ1-3; 8 bases are shared with TRBD1. The CDR3 is 15 residues long. Trimming at V came to 4 bases and at J to 2 bases, leaving 5 bases not matched to a gene. In germline, CDR1 is SGHDT, CDR2 YYEEEE. In DNA, the CDR3 is TGTGCCAGCAGCCCCGGACAGGGTACTGGAAACACCATATATTTT. Amino acid sequence: CASSPGQGTGNTIYF.